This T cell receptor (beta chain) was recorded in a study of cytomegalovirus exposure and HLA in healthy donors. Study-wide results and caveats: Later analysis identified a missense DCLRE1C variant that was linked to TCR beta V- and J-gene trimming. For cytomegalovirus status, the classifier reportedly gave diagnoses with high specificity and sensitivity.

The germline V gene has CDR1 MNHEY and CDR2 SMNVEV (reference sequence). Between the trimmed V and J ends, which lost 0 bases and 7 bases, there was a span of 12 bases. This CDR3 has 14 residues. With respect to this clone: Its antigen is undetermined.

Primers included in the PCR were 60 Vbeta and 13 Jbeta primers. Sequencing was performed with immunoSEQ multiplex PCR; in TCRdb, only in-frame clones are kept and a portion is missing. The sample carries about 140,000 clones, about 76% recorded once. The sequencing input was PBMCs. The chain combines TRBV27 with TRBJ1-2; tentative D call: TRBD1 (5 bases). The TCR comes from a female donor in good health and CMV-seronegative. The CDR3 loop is CASSLSGQPGGYTF. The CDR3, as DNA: TGTGCCAGCAGTTTATCGGGGCAGCCTGGTGGCTACACCTTC.